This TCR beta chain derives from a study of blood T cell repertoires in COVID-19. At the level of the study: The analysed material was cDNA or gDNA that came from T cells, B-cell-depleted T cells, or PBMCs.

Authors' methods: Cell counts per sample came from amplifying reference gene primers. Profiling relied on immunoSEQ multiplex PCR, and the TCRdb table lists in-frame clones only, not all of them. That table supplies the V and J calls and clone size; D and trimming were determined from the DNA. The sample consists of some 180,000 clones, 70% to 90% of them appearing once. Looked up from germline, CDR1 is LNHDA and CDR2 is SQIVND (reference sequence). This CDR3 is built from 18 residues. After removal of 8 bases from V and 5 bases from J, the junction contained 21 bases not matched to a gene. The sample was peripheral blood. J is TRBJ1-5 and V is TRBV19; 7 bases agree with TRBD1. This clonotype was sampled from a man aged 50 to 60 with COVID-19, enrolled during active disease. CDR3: CASGPRQGQRRDYQPQHF. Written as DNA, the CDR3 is TGTGCCAGTGGGCCCAGACAGGGCCAAAGACGGGATTATCAGCCCCAGCATTTT.